The T cell receptor (beta chain) described here comes from a study of control samples from healthy donors and cancer patients. The ends were cut back, 3 bases at V and 8 bases at J, with 17 bases in the middle. The CDR3 consists of 14 residues. CDR1 and CDR2 from the germline V gene are SGHNT and YYREEE (reference sequence). Only in-frame clones appear in the TCRdb table, and some are missing; sequencing was by immunoSEQ multiplex PCR. The table shows more than 35,000 clones, with over 70% occurring only once. The chain has TRBV5-4 and TRBJ1-2; D unresolved. The sequence derives from a woman aged 55-70 years with lung cancer. Sample: PBMCs. The CDR3 sequence is CASSSQSTPGGYTF. The CDR3 DNA reads TGTGCCAGCAGCTCGCAATCGACTCCGGGGGGCTACACCTTC. Complete variable domain (other parts from reference TRBV5-4 and TRBJ1-2): ETGVTQSPTHLIKTRGQQVTLRCSSQSGHNTVSWYQQALGQGPQFIFQYYREEENGRGNFPPRFSGLQFPNYSSELNVNALELDDSALYLCASSSQSTPGGYTFGSGTRLTVV.